This T cell receptor beta chain was profiled in a study of glioma-infiltrating T cells after dendritic cell vaccination listed by TCRdb under 2016. Some background on the complete study: The cohort comprised 15 glioblastoma patients from Phase I and II dendritic cell vaccination trials, 9 newly diagnosed and 6 with recurrent disease. The vaccine consisted of monocyte-derived dendritic cells cultured seven days with IL-4 and GM-CSF, then pulsed overnight with autologous tumor lysate. Survival after dendritic cell vaccination was correlated with TCR sequencing metrics, such as TIL content and the overlap between tumor and blood repertoires. For pretreatment tumor, the study used residual fresh-frozen tissue from the same resection that was used to prepare the autologous tumor lysate vaccine. Patients received autologous tumor lysate-pulsed dendritic cell vaccination between about 2002 and 2012. Deep sequencing of TCR beta CDR3 regions was used to quantify tumor-infiltrating lymphocyte content and compare tumor and blood repertoires in dendritic cell-vaccinated glioblastoma patients. Three intradermal dendritic cell vaccine injections were administered to patients at biweekly intervals in the arm below the axilla. What the work shows at the level of the full study, not this receptor alone: The cohort was small and heterogeneous, only a few patients had full blood and tumor sets, and even fewer had initial-recurrent tumor pairs. After dendritic cell vaccination, a higher estimated pretreatment TIL content predicted longer time to progression and longer overall survival. The three-group TCR overlap response model was described as speculative and requiring prospective validation. No direct relationship between TCR clonality and survival was found, suggesting that a diverse polyclonal response may matter.

Using the immunoSEQ assay, TCRB CDR3 regions were amplified from 1.5 to 2 micrograms of genomic DNA, or from all available DNA when less than that was on hand. The multiplex PCR employed 60 forward primers targeting TCR V beta segments and 13 reverse primers targeting J beta segments. To estimate the number of reads per starting template, synthetic control templates were added to each sample at limiting dilution. Reads of 87 bp were generated by sequencing on the Illumina HiSeq System. Under the source paper's analysis protocol: PCR and sequencing errors were removed by merging closely related sequences with a nearest neighbor algorithm. Only tumor samples with more than 100 unique TCRs identified were used in the study. Estimated TIL fraction divided T cell count from reads and spike-in coverage by input cells, assuming 6.4 pg DNA per diploid cell. TCR overlap was defined as the percentage of unique tumor TCR beta sequences that were also found in the peripheral blood of the same patient. TCRdb's version of the immuneACCESS table is confined to in-frame rearrangements and falls short of the full clone set. An unresolved V gene accounts for under half of the shortfall where checked; the remainder is of unknown origin. V and J calls and clone size are copied from that table; D and trimming were computed from the DNA. The sample table holds several hundred clones, of which 87% were seen once. The ten largest clones add up to roughly an eighth of the sample.

Patients were selected for having adequate residual fresh-frozen tumor tissue and more than two years of available survival data. Molecular status otherwise varied across the glioblastoma patients, but none of them carried an isocitrate dehydrogenase mutation. Tumor specimens were washed free of blood, necrotic areas were removed, and H&E staining confirmed over 20% tumor content before DNA isolation. The Qiagen DNeasy Blood extraction Kit was used to extract genomic DNA. On this clone: This receptor's antigen is unknown. No qualities accompany the bases; no much larger clone lies one base away.

CDR1 MNHEY and CDR2 SMNVEV were looked up in the germline V gene (reference sequence). The CDR3 holds 16 amino acids from the cysteine to the phenylalanine. Only the CDR3 region is kept as DNA, spanning 48 bases read in frame from base 1. Trimming takes 6 bases off V and 8 bases off J; junction bases not matched to a gene: 15. Recombination connected TRBV27 to TRBJ2-5, with 10 bases in between that match TRBD2. This clonotype originated in a human donor with glioblastoma. Sequenced here: tumor tissue, sampled before dendritic cell vaccination. In nucleotide form, the sequence is TGTGCCAGCAGCCTCAGGGGGGCTAGCGGGAGAGACACCCAGTACTTC. This translates into CASSLRGASGRDTQYF.